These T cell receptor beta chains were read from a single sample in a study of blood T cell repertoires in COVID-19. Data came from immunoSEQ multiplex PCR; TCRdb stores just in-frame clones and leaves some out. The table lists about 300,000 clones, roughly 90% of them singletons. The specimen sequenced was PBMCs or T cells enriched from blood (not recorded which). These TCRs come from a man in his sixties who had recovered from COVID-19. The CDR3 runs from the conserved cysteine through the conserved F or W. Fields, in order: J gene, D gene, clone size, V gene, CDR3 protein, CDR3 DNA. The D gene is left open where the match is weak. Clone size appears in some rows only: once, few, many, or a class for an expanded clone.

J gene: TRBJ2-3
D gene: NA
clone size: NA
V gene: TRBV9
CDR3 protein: CASSARDATYTDTQYF
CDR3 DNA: TGTGCCAGCAGCGCGCGGGACGCAACTTACACAGATACGCAGTATTTT

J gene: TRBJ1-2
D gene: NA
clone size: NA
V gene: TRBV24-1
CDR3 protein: CATSDPRGSNYGYTF
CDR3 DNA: TGTGCCACCAGTGATCCTAGGGGATCGAACTATGGCTACACCTTC

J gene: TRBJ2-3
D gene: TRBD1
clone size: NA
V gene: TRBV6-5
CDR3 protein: CASSWDRGTDTQYF
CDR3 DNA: TGTGCCAGCAGTTGGGACAGGGGGACAGATACGCAGTATTTT

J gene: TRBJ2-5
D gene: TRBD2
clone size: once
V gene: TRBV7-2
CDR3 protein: CASSLMAAGLLQETQYF
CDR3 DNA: TGTGCCAGCAGCTTAATGGCAGCGGGACTCCTCCAAGAGACCCAGTACTTC

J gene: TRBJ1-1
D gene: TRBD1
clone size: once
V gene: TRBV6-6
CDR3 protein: CASSPTGVDTEAFF
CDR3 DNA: TGTGCCAGCAGTCCTACAGGGGTGGACACTGAAGCTTTCTTT

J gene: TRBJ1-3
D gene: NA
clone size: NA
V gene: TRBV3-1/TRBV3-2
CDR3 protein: CASSLYSGNTIYF
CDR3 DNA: TGTGCCAGCAGCCTTTACTCTGGAAACACCATATATTTT

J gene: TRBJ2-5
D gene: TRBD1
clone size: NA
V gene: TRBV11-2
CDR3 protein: CASSSNRGPSETQYF
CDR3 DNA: TGTGCCAGCAGCTCGAACAGGGGTCCGTCAGAGACCCAGTACTTC

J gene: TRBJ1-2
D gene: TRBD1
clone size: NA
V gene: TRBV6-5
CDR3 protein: CASSRQTGIYGYTF
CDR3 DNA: TGTGCCAGCAGCAGGCAGACAGGGATCTATGGCTACACCTTC

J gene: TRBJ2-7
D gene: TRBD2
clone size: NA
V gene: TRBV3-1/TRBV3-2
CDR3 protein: CASSPSWEGEQYF
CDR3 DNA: TGTGCCAGCAGTCCTAGTTGGGAGGGCGAGCAGTACTTC

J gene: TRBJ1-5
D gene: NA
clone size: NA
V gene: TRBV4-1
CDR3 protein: CASSPTGGSNQPQHF
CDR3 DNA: TGCGCCAGCAGCCCGACGGGGGGAAGCAATCAGCCCCAGCATTTT

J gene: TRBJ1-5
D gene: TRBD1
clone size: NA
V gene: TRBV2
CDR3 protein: CASKGQGGQPQHF
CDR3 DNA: TGTGCCAGCAAGGGACAGGGCGGGCAGCCCCAGCATTTT

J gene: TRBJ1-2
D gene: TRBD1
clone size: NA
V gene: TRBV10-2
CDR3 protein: CASSESGTAANYGYTF
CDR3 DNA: TGCGCCAGCAGTGAGTCAGGGACAGCTGCTAACTATGGCTACACCTTC

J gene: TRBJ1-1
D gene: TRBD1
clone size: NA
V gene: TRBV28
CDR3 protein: CASRLRDRLNTEAFF
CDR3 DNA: TGTGCCAGCAGATTGAGGGACAGGTTGAACACTGAAGCTTTCTTT

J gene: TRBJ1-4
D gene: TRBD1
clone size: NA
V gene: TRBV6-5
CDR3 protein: CASRAAGTDNEKLFF
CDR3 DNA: TGTGCCAGCAGAGCAGCCGGGACAGATAATGAAAAACTGTTTTTT

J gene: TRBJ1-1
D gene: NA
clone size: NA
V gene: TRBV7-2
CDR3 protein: CASSLPPDLWAFF
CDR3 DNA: TGTGCCAGCAGTCTTCCCCCGGACTTGTGGGCTTTCTTT

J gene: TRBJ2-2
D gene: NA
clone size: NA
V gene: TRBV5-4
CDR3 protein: CASSLVLGELFF
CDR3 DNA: TGTGCCAGCAGCTTGGTCCTCGGGGAGCTGTTTTTT

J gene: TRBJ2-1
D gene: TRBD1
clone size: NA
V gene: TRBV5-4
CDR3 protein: CASSSGTGRYNEQFF
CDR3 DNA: TGTGCCAGCAGCTCTGGGACAGGGAGATACAATGAGCAGTTCTTC

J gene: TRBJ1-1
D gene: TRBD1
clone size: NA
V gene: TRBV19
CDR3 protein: CASSGSTGTTEAFF
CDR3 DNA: TGTGCCAGTAGCGGCTCGACAGGGACGACTGAAGCTTTCTTT

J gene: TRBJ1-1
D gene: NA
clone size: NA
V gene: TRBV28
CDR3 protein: CASSIPGPAANTEAFF
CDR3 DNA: TGTGCCAGCAGTATACCGGGTCCCGCAGCGAACACTGAAGCTTTCTTT

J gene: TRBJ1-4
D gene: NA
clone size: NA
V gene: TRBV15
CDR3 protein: CATSRPSGPGGEKLFF
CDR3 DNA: TGTGCCACCAGCAGACCCTCAGGTCCTGGTGGGGAAAAACTGTTTTTT

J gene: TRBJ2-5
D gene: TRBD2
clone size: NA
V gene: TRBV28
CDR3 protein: CASSSNLGTSIPRVTQYF
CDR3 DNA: TGTGCCAGCAGTTCGAACCTGGGGACTAGCATTCCAAGAGTGACCCAGTACTTC

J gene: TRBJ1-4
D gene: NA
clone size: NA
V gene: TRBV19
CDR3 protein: CASRSAGETEKLFF
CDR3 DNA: TGTGCCAGTAGGTCGGCGGGGGAAACTGAAAAACTGTTTTTT

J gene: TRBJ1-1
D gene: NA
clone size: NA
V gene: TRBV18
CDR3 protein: CASSLTGGLTPGTEAFF
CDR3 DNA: TGTGCCAGCTCCCTTACGGGGGGCCTTACCCCTGGGACTGAAGCTTTCTTT

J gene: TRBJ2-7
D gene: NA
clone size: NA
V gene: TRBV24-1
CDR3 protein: CATVEHYEQYF
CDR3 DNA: TGTGCCACCGTCGAGCACTACGAGCAGTACTTC

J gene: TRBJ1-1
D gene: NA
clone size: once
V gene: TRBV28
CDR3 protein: CASRGRRHTEAFF
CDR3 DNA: TGTGCCAGCAGGGGGAGAAGGCACACTGAAGCTTTCTTT

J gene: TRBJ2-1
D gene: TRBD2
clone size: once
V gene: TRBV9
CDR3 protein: CASSVAAGAPNEQFF
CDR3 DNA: TGTGCCAGCAGCGTAGCGGCGGGAGCTCCCAATGAGCAGTTCTTC

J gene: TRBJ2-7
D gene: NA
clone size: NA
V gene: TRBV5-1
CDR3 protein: CASSLASDYQYEQYF
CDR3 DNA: TGCGCCAGCAGCTTGGCGTCGGACTACCAGTACGAGCAGTACTTC

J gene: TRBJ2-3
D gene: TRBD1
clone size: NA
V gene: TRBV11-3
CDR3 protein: CASSYRQGGTDTQYF
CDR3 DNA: TGTGCCAGCAGCTATCGACAGGGAGGCACAGATACGCAGTATTTT

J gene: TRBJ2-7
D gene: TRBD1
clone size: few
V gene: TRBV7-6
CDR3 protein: CASSLAPGQSYEQYF
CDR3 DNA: TGTGCCAGCAGCTTAGCGCCGGGACAGTCCTACGAGCAGTACTTC

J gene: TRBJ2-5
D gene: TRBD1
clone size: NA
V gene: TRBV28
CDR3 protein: CASRPGQQETQYF
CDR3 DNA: TGTGCCAGCAGACCGGGACAGCAAGAGACCCAGTACTTC

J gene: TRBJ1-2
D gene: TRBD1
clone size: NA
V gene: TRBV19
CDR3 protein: CASTRGQGNGYTF
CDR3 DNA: TGTGCCAGTACCAGGGGACAGGGTAACGGCTACACCTTC

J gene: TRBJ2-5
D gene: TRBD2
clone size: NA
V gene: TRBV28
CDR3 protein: CASSLLAGGPIETQYF
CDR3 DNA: TGTGCCAGCAGTTTGCTAGCGGGAGGGCCAATAGAGACCCAGTACTTC

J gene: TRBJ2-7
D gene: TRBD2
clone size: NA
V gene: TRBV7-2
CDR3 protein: CASSPRLAGSYEQYF
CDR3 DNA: TGTGCCAGCAGCCCTCGACTAGCGGGCTCCTACGAGCAGTACTTC

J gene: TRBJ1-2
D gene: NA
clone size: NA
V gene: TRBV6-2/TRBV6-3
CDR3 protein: CASSFPRTANYGYTF
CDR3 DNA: TGTGCCAGCAGTTTCCCCAGGACAGCTAACTATGGCTACACCTTC

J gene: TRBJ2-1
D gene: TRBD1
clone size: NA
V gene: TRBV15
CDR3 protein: CATSLPGQGGNEQFF
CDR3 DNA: TGTGCCACCAGCTTACCCGGACAGGGTGGCAATGAGCAGTTCTTC

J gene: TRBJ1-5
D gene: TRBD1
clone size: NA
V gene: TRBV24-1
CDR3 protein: CATSRRGNNQPQHF
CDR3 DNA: TGTGCCACCTCTCGCAGGGGGAACAATCAGCCCCAGCATTTT

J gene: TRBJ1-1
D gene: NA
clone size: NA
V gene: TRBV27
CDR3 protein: CASSLKAGWILNTEAFF
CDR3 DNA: TGTGCCAGCAGTTTAAAGGCAGGGTGGATCCTGAACACTGAAGCTTTCTTT

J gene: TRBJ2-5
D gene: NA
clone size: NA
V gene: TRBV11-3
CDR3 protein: CASSQRVGGEETQYF
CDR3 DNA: TGTGCCAGCAGCCAACGGGTGGGGGGAGAAGAGACCCAGTACTTC

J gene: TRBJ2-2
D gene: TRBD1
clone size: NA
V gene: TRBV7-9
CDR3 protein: CASSSPGGYDDTGELFF
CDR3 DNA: TGTGCCAGCAGCTCACCAGGGGGCTATGACGACACCGGGGAGCTGTTTTTT

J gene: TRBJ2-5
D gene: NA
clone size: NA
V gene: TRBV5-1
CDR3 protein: CASRPGPQETQYF
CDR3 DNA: TGCGCCAGCCGGCCAGGCCCCCAAGAGACCCAGTACTTC

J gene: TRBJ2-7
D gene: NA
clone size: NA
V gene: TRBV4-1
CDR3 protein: CASSQDDRRAYEQYF
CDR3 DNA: TGCGCCAGCAGCCAAGACGACAGGAGAGCCTACGAGCAGTACTTC

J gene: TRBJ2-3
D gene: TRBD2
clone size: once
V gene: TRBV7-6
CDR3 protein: CASSLGAGGTDTQYF
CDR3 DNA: TGTGCCAGCAGCTTAGGGGCGGGAGGCACAGATACGCAGTATTTT

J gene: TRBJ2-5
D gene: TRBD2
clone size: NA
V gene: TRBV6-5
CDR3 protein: CASSYRAGGPETQYF
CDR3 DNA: TGTGCCAGCAGTTACAGAGCGGGAGGGCCAGAGACCCAGTACTTC

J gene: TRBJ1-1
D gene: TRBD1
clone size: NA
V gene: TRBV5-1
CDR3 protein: CASSVRQGASTEAFF
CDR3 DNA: TGCGCCAGCAGCGTTCGACAGGGGGCGTCCACTGAAGCTTTCTTT

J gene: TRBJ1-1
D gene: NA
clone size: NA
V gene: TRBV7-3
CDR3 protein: CASSVTGPGMNTEAFF
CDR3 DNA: TGTGCCAGCAGCGTCACAGGGCCCGGGATGAACACTGAAGCTTTCTTT

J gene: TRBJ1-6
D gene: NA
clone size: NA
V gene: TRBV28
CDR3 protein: CASSFLTQGKGSPLHF
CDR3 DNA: TGTGCCAGCAGTTTCCTGACCCAGGGTAAAGGCTCACCCCTCCACTTT

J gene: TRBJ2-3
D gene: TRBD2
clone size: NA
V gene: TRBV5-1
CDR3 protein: CASSFLAGGGDTQYF
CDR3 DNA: TGCGCCAGCAGCTTTTTAGCGGGAGGGGGAGATACGCAGTATTTT

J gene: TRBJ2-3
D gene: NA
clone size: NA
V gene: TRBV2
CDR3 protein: CASSVESTDTQYF
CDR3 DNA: TGTGCCAGCAGTGTAGAAAGCACAGATACGCAGTATTTT

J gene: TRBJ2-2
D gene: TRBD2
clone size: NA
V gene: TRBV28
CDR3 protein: CASSSSGRTNTGELFF
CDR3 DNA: TGTGCCAGCAGTTCTAGCGGGAGGACGAACACCGGGGAGCTGTTTTTT

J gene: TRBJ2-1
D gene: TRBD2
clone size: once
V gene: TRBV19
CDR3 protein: CARGSGRVENEQFF
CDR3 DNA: TGTGCCCGGGGGAGCGGGAGGGTAGAAAATGAGCAGTTCTTC

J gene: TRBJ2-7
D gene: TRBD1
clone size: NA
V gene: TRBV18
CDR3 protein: CASSPWTGGPYEQYF
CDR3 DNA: TGTGCCAGCTCACCATGGACAGGGGGCCCCTACGAGCAGTACTTC

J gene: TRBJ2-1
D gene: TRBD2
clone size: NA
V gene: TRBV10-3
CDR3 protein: CAIRGTSGPQGDEQFF
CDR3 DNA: TGTGCCATCAGAGGGACTAGCGGCCCCCAGGGGGATGAGCAGTTCTTC

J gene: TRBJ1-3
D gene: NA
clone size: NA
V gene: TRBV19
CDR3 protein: CASRSFGDYSGNTIYF
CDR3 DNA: TGTGCCAGTAGGTCGTTTGGGGACTACTCTGGAAACACCATATATTTT

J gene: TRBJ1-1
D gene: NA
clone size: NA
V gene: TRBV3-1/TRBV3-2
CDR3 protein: CASSPTTVPEAFF
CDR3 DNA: TGTGCCAGCAGCCCTACCACGGTCCCTGAAGCTTTCTTT

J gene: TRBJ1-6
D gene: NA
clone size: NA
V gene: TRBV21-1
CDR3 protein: CASSKTTGGNSPLHF
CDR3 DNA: TGTGCCAGCAGCAAAACGACAGGGGGAAATTCACCCCTCCACTTT